The sequence of this T cell receptor beta chain was determined in a study of blood T cell repertoires in COVID-19. Study context: From the United States, Italy and Spain came samples of acute and convalescent COVID-19. The analysed material was cDNA or gDNA that came from T cells, B-cell-depleted T cells, or PBMCs.

This CDR3 contains 18 residues. With 6 bases clipped from V and 1 base from J, the junction kept 17 bases outside the gene matches. Germline V gene lookup returns CDR1 MNHEY and CDR2 SVGEGT. Authors' processing steps: Amplification of reference gene primers was used by the study to estimate nucleated cell counts. Sequencing used immunoSEQ multiplex PCR; TCRdb keeps in-frame clones, though not all of them. For V, J and clone size, that table is used; D and trimming come from the DNA. The sample has approximately 26,000 clones, about 91% seen once; the top ten hold approximately 2%. The chain couples TRBV6-2 or TRBV6-3 to TRBJ2-7; 8 bases line up with TRBD1. The sequencing sample was made of peripheral blood. This TCR derives from a human donor in a cohort sampled during active COVID-19. The DNA of the CDR3 is TGTGCCAGCAGCCCTGCCCGTAGGACAGGGATGGTATCCTACGAGCAGTACTTC. Its translation: CASSPARRTGMVSYEQYF.